This passage covers 19 T cell receptor beta chains from one sample sequenced in a study of cytomegalovirus exposure and HLA in healthy donors. 60 Vbeta and 13 Jbeta primers were used in PCR. This table comes from immunoSEQ multiplex PCR, and its TCRdb copy is limited to in-frame clones, with some not included. The sample records around 140,000 clones, around 67% being singletons. The sample taken for sequencing was PBMCs. The receptors here all came from a woman between 18 and 30 years old in good health and CMV-seronegative.

Concerning this clone itself: The DNA is left out, because the CDR3 cannot be placed on it with certainty; the CDR3 is given as TCRdb lists it. The V and J genes are TRBV28 and TRBJ1-1; the table's TRBD1 call for D was not verified on the DNA. Germline V gene data show CDR1 as MDHEN and CDR2 as SYDVKM. 15 amino acids form the CDR3, both terminal residues included. The CDR3 sequence: CASSSGQGAKTEAFF.

The chain is built from TRBV27 and TRBJ1-5; no clear D. This CDR3 region has 13 residues. Germline CDR1 reads MNHEY; CDR2 reads SMNVEV (reference sequence). V lost 6 bases, J lost 7 bases, and 13 bases lay in between. The CDR3 DNA sequence: TGTGCCAGCAGCCCCGCACGGGGACAGCCCCAGCATTTT. Amino acids: CASSPARGQPQHF.

The chain joins TRBV7-9 to TRBJ2-6, with unresolved D. V was trimmed by 1 base and J by 0 bases, leaving 13 bases between them. Germline-derived CDR1 and CDR2 are SEHNR and FQNEAQ (reference sequence). The CDR3 totals 18 residues. CDR3 amino acids: CASSLDFSGRSGANVLTF. CDR3 coding DNA: TGTGCCAGCAGCTTAGACTTCTCTGGGCGCTCTGGGGCCAACGTCCTGACTTTC.

The rearrangement uses TRBV6-5 and TRBJ1-4, with 9 positions matching TRBD1. V lost 6 bases to trimming and J lost 8 bases; unmatched junction nucleotides: 7. Germline V gives CDR1 MNHEY, CDR2 SVGAGI. The CDR3 spans 14 residues. The CDR3 DNA sequence: TGTGCCAGCAGGTCCGGGACAGGGAGGGAAAAACTGTTTTTT. This encodes CASRSGTGREKLFF.

The CDR3: CASNPGTAGYGYTF. In nucleotides, the CDR3 is TGTGCCAGCAACCCAGGGACAGCAGGCTATGGCTACACCTTC. V usage is TRBV7-2 and J usage is TRBJ1-2; 7 bases match TRBD1. V shed 7 bases, J shed 4 bases, and the junction held 9 bases outside the gene matches. The CDR3 extends over 14 amino acids. Germline V gene sequence: CDR1 SGHTA, CDR2 FQGNSA.

The rearrangement joins TRBV6-6 to TRBJ2-3; the D gene is possibly TRBD1 (6 bases). V was shortened by 0 bases and J by 4 bases, with 11 bases between the two germline ends. The V gene's germline CDR1 is MNHNY and CDR2 SVGAGI (reference sequence). CDR3 size: 15 residues. Written as DNA, the CDR3 is TGTGCCAGCAGTTACTCAGGGGGATCGGCAGATACGCAGTATTTT. Translated: CASSYSGGSADTQYF.

The chain links TRBV11-2 to TRBJ1-1; D unclear. Germline V gives CDR1 SGHAT, CDR2 FQNNGV. V shed 5 bases and J shed 2 bases, with 6 bases lying between them. There are 12 residues in the CDR3. CDR3 loop: CASSPYNTEAFF. The CDR3 bases are TGTGCCAGCAGCCCCTATAACACTGAAGCTTTCTTT. Together with reference TRBV11-2 and TRBJ1-1, the CDR3 gives the full variable domain: EAGVAQSPRYKIIEKRQSVAFWCNPISGHATLYWYQQILGQGPKLLIQFQNNGVVDDSQLPKDRFSAERLKGVDSTLKIQPAKLEDSAVYLCASSPYNTEAFFGQGTRLTVV.

This chain links TRBV5-1 with TRBJ2-7; D perhaps matches TRBD1 (6 bases). Trimming shortened V by 4 bases and J by 0 bases, and 14 bases separated the two germline ends. Germline V gene sequence: CDR1 SGHRS, CDR2 YFSETQ. The CDR3 is 15 amino acids. As DNA, the CDR3 is TGCGCCAGCAGCCCCGGGGACAAGAGCTCCTACGAGCAGTACGTC. Residues: CASSPGDKSSYEQYV.

This chain uses TRBV9 with TRBJ2-1, with 9 bases fitting TRBD2. Trimming removed 3 bases from V and 0 bases from J; junction bases left unmatched: 1. In germline, CDR1 is SGDLS, CDR2 YYNGEE. CDR3 size: 15 residues. The CDR3 bases are TGTGCCAGCAGCGGTAGCGGGAGCTCCTACAATGAGCAGTTCTTC. Amino acids: CASSGSGSSYNEQFF.

The V gene is TRBV27, the J gene TRBJ2-7, with 8 bases fitting TRBD1. CDR1 and CDR2 from the germline V gene are MNHEY and SMNVEV (reference sequence). This CDR3 comprises 11 residues. Unmatched junction bases numbered 4, after V lost 9 bases and J lost 6 bases. The CDR3 sequence is CASWTGFEQYV. For the CDR3, the DNA is TGTGCCAGTTGGACAGGGTTCGAGCAGTACGTC.

The chain's CDR3 is CASSQLLAAQETQYF. Written as DNA, the CDR3 is TGCGCCAGCAGCCAACTCCTAGCGGCTCAAGAGACCCAGTACTTC. The chain links TRBV4-1 to TRBJ2-5, with 7 nucleotides matching TRBD2. The CDR3 totals 15 residues. The germline V gene encodes CDR1 MGHRA and CDR2 YSYEKL. V trimming: 2 bases; J trimming: 2 bases; junction bases outside the gene matches: 5.

The J gene is TRBJ2-2, the V gene TRBV6-4, with TRBD2 identical over 8 bases. CDR1 and CDR2 (germline): MRHNA, SNTAGT. Unmatched junction bases numbered 2, after V lost 6 bases and J lost 2 bases. There are 14 residues in the CDR3. CDR3 sequence: CASSGGANTGELFF. As DNA, the CDR3 is TGTGCCAGCAGCGGGGGGGCCAACACCGGGGAGCTGTTTTTT.

V and J are TRBV19 and TRBJ1-5, with TRBD1 identical over 8 bases. In germline, CDR1 is LNHDA, CDR2 SQIVND (reference sequence). After removal of 4 bases from V and 0 bases from J, the junction contained 2 bases not matched to a gene. The CDR3 loop spans 15 amino acids. Here the CDR3 DNA reads TGTGCCAGTAGTACGGGACAGGTTAGCAATCAGCCCCAGCATTTT. It is translated as CASSTGQVSNQPQHF.

The chain combines TRBV29-1 with TRBJ2-3, with 9 bases that match TRBD2. CDR1 SQVTM and CDR2 ANQGSEA come from the germline V gene. This CDR3 is 15 amino acids long. V shed 1 base, J shed 6 bases, and the junction held 8 bases outside the gene matches. The CDR3 spells CSVEASGAPGDTQYF. CDR3 sequence (DNA): TGCAGCGTTGAAGCTAGCGGGGCCCCGGGGGATACGCAGTATTTT.

The J gene is TRBJ2-3, the V gene TRBV7-2; no clear D. CDR3 length equals 12 residues. V gave up 4 bases and J gave up 4 bases, with 6 bases separating them. Germline V lookup: CDR1 SGHTA, CDR2 FQGNSA. CDR3 loop: CASSSRSDTQYF. The CDR3 coding sequence is TGTGCCAGCAGCTCGAGGTCAGATACGCAGTATTTT.

This sequence joins TRBV11-2 and TRBJ2-4; the D gene is possibly TRBD2 (5 bases). The CDR3 is made up of 13 amino acids. V lost 7 bases and J lost 8, with 15 bases in between. In germline, CDR1 is SGHAT, CDR2 FQNNGV. The CDR3: CASTVTLGDIQYF. DNA of the CDR3: TGTGCCAGCACGGTGACATTGGGAGACATTCAGTACTTC.

This clone occurred a few times. The CDR3 protein is CASSPGRGKETQYF. CDR3 DNA sequence: TGTGCCAGCAGCCCCGGCAGGGGAAAAGAGACCCAGTACTTC. This rearrangement joins TRBV5-4 to TRBJ2-5; TRBD1 might be the D (6 bases). The CDR3 has 14 amino acids. Germline V gene sequence: CDR1 SGHNT, CDR2 YYREEE (reference sequence). The V end lost 4 bases, the J end lost 3 bases, and 13 bases lay between the germline ends.

The J gene is TRBJ2-7, the V gene TRBV5-1; no clear D. The length of the CDR3 is 13 residues. Trimming left V 1 base short and J 0 bases short, with 5 bases between. Germline-derived CDR1 and CDR2 are SGHRS and YFSETQ. The CDR3 nucleotides read TGCGCCAGCAGCTTGTACAGCTCCTACGAGCAGTACTTC. It translates to CASSLYSSYEQYF.

V is TRBV5-1 and J is TRBJ2-1, with 11 bases matching TRBD1. In germline, CDR1 is SGHRS, CDR2 YFSETQ. V dropped 3 bases and J dropped 8; count of bases not matched to a gene: 7. There are 15 residues in the CDR3. For the CDR3, the DNA is TGCGCCAGCAGCTCCGGGACAGGGGGTTTCGATGAGCAGTTCTTC. Protein: CASSSGTGGFDEQFF.